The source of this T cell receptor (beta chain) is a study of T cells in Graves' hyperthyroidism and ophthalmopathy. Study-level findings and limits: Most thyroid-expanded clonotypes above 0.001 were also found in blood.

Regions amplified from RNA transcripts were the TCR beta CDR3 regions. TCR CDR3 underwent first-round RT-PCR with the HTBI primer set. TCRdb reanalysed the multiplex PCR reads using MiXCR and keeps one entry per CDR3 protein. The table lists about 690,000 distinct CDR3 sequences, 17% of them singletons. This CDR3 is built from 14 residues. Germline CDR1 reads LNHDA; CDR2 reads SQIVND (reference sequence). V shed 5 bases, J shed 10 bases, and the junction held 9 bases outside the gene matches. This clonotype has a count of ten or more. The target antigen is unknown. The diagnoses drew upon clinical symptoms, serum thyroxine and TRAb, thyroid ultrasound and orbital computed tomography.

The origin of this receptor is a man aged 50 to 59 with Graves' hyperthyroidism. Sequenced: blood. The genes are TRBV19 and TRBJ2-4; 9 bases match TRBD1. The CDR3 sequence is CASSGDRGASIQYF. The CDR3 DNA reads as TGTGCCAGTAGTGGTGACAGGGGGGCATCGATTCAGTACTTC.